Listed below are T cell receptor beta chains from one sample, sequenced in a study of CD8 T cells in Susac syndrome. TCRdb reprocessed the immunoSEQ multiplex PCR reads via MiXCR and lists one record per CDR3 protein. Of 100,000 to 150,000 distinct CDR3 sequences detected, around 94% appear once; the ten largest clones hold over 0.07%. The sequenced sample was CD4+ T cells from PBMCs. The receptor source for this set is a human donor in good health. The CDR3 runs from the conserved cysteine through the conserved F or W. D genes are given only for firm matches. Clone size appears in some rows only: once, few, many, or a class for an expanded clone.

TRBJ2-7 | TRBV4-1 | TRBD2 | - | CASSQPLAGGDYEQYF | TGCGCCAGCAGCCAGCCCCTGGCGGGAGGGGACTACGAGCAGTACTTC
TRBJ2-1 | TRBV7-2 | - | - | CASSPPGGGRHGNEQFF | TGTGCCAGCAGCCCTCCCGGGGGCGGGAGACACGGCAATGAGCAGTTCTTC
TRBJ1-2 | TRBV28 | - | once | CASRYRVPHYGYTF | TGTGCCAGCAGGTACAGGGTCCCGCACTATGGCTACACCTTC
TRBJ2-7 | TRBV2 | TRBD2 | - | CASSVGLAGPYEQYF | TGTGCCAGCAGTGTAGGACTAGCGGGACCCTACGAGCAGTACTTC
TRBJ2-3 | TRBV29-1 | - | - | CSVERRSSTDTQYF | TGCAGCGTTGAAAGGCGCTCTAGCACAGATACGCAGTATTTT
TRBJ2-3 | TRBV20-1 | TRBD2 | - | CSAPRTSGSEDTQYF | TGCAGTGCACCACGGACTAGCGGGAGTGAAGATACGCAGTATTTT
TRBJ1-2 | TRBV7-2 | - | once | CASSKLKRGYTF | TGTGCCAGCAGTAAACTTAAGCGAGGCTACACCTTC
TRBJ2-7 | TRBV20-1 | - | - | CSARERGRDKQYF | TGCAGTGCTAGAGAAAGAGGGCGGGACAAGCAGTACTTC
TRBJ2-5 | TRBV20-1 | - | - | CSATRVGQQETQYF | TGCAGTGCTACCCGTGTGGGACAACAAGAGACCCAGTACTTC
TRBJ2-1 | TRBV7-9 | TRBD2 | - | CASSMQSSGDNEQFF | TGTGCCAGCAGCATGCAAAGTAGCGGGGACAATGAGCAGTTCTTC
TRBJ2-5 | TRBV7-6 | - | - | CASRGQETQYF | TGTGCCAGCAGGGGTCAAGAGACCCAGTACTTC
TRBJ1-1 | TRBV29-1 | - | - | CSVRSTEEAFF | TGCAGCGTCCGGTCCACTGAAGAAGCTTTCTTT
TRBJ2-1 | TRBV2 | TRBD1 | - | CASTPGQGSYNEQFF | TGTGCCAGCACCCCGGGACAGGGGTCCTACAATGAGCAGTTCTTC
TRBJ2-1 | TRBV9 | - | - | CASSVAVPFENNEQFF | TGTGCCAGCAGCGTAGCGGTCCCTTTCGAAAACAATGAGCAGTTCTTC
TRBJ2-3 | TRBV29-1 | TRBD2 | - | CSAVLAGGPPDTQYF | TGCAGCGCCGTCCTAGCGGGAGGGCCCCCAGATACGCAGTATTTT
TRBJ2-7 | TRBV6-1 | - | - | CASSEVQGRYYEQYF | TGTGCCAGCAGTGAAGTCCAGGGGCGCTACTACGAGCAGTACTTC
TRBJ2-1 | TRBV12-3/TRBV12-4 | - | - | CASTPRRHNEQFF | TGTGCCAGCACCCCTCGTCGACACAATGAGCAGTTCTTC
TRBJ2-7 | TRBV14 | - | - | CASSQGQGGPYEQYF | TGTGCCAGCAGCCAAGGACAGGGAGGTCCCTACGAGCAGTACTTC
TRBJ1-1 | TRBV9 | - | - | CASSVEGPHTEAFF | TGTGCCAGCAGCGTAGAGGGACCCCATACCGAAGCTTTCTTT
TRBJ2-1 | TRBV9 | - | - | CASSVEGTYNEQFF | TGTGCCAGCAGCGTAGAGGGAACCTACAATGAGCAGTTCTTC
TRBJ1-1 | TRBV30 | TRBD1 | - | CAWSVQRGRGDTEAFF | TGTGCCTGGAGTGTACAGAGGGGCAGGGGGGACACTGAAGCTTTCTTT
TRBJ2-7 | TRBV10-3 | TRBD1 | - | CAISGVRQGPSYEQYF | TGTGCCATCAGTGGGGTCAGACAGGGACCCTCGTACGAGCAGTACTTC
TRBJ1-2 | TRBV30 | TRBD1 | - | CAWSGWRGRYGYTF | TGTGCCTGGAGCGGGTGGAGGGGGCGTTATGGCTACACCTTC
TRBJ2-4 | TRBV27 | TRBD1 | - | CASSVGTGAKNIQYF | TGTGCCAGCAGTGTAGGGACAGGCGCCAAAAACATTCAGTACTTC
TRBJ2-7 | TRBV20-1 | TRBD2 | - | CSARGLAGVDEQYF | TGCAGTGCTAGGGGACTAGCGGGAGTCGACGAGCAGTACTTC
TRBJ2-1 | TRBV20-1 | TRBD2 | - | CSATILAGSSSYNEQFF | TGCAGTGCTACGATCTTAGCGGGATCCTCCTCCTACAATGAGCAGTTCTTC
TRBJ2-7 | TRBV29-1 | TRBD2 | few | CSVVLAGAFYEQYF | TGCAGCGTTGTTTTAGCGGGAGCGTTCTACGAGCAGTACTTC
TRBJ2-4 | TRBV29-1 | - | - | CSVGGRQGMYF | TGCAGCGTGGGAGGGAGGCAGGGGATGTACTTC
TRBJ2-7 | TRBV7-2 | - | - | CASSLQVPPYEQYF | TGTGCCAGCAGCCTACAAGTTCCGCCCTACGAGCAGTACTTC
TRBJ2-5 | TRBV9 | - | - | CASSARTERGTQYF | TGTGCCAGCAGCGCCAGAACAGAAAGGGGGACCCAGTACTTC
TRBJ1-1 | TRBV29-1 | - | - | CSVESDRTDTEAFF | TGCAGCGTAGAAAGTGACAGAACGGACACTGAAGCTTTCTTT
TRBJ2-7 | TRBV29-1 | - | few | CSASRTDYEQYF | TGCAGCGCATCGAGGACAGACTACGAGCAGTACTTC
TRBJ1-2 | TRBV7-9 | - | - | CASSLGGSGGRFYGYTF | TGTGCCAGCAGCTTAGGGGGCAGTGGGGGACGATTCTATGGCTACACCTTC
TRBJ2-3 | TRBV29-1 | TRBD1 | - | CSVDQGGTDTQYF | TGCAGCGTTGATCAGGGGGGCACAGATACGCAGTATTTT
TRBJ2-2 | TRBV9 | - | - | CASSVTGTANTGELFF | TGTGCCAGCAGCGTAACCGGGACGGCGAACACCGGGGAGCTGTTTTTT
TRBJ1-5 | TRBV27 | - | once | CASSLSSRVYSNQPQHF | TGTGCCAGCAGTTTATCGTCCAGGGTTTATAGCAATCAGCCCCAGCATTTT
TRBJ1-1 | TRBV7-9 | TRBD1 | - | CASSFDRGSTEAFF | TGTGCCAGCAGCTTTGACAGGGGTAGCACTGAAGCTTTCTTT
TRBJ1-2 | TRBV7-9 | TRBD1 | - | CASSSWDSHSIYGYTF | TGTGCCAGCAGCTCTTGGGACAGTCACAGTATCTATGGCTACACCTTC
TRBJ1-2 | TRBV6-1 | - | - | CASSPTGQATTYGYTF | TGTGCCAGCAGTCCGACAGGACAAGCCACGACCTATGGCTACACCTTC
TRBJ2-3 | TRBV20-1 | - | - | CSAPLGQRSTDTQYF | TGCAGTGCCCCGCTTGGCCAGCGGAGCACAGATACGCAGTATTTT
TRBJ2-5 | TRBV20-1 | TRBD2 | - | CSARGPSGTKEETQYF | TGCAGTGCTAGAGGGCCTAGCGGGACCAAGGAAGAGACCCAGTACTTC
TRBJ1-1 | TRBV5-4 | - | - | CASSARGGGDAFF | TGTGCCAGCAGCGCCCGGGGAGGGGGTGATGCTTTCTTT
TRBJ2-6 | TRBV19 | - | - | CASSPRDSGANVLTF | TGTGCCAGTAGCCCCAGGGACTCTGGGGCCAACGTCCTGACTTTC
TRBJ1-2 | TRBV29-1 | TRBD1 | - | CSADRDSQGRNYGYTF | TGCAGCGCAGACCGGGACAGCCAAGGAAGAAACTATGGCTACACCTTC
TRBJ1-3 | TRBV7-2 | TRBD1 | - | CASSLAPYDRGGNTIYF | TGTGCCAGCAGCTTAGCGCCCTACGACAGGGGTGGAAACACCATATATTTT
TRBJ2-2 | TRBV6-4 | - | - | CASSEAHTGELFF | TGTGCCAGCAGTGAGGCTCACACCGGGGAGCTGTTTTTT
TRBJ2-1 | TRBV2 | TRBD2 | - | CASSEVRLAVYNEQFF | TGTGCCAGCAGTGAAGTTCGGCTAGCGGTCTACAATGAGCAGTTCTTC
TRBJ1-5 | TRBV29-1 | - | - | CSALEPGDQPQHF | TGCAGCGCATTAGAACCAGGGGATCAGCCCCAGCATTTT
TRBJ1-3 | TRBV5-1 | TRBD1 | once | CASSLGDSSGNTIYF | TGCGCCAGCAGCTTGGGGGACAGCTCTGGAAACACCATATATTTT
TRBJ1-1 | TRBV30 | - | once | CAWSSSLGNTEAFF | TGTGCCTGGAGTTCTTCCCTAGGTAACACTGAAGCTTTCTTT
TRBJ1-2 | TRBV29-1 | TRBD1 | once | CSVYRGGDGYTF | TGCAGCGTTTACAGGGGTGGGGATGGCTACACCTTC
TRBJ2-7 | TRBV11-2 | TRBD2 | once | CASSLVVGRETSGRASEQYF | TGTGCCAGCAGCTTAGTAGTGGGGCGGGAGACTAGCGGGAGGGCCTCCGAGCAGTACTTC
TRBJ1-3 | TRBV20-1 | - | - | CSACEGVGNTIYF | TGCAGTGCCTGCGAGGGCGTAGGAAACACCATATATTTT